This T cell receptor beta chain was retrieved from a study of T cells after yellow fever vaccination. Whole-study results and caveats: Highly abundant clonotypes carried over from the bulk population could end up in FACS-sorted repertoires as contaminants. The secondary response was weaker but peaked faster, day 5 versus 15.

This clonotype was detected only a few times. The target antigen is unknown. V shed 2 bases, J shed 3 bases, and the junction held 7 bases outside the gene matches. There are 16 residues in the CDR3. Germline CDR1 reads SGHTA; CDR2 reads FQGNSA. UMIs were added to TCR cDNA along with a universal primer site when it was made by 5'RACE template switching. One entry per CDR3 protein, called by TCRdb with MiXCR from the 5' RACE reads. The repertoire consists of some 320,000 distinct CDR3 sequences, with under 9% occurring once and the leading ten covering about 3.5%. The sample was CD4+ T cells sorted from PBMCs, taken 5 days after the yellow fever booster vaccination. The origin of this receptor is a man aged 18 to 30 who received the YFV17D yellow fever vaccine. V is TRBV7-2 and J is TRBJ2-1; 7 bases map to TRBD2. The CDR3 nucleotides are TGTGCCAGCAGCTTACTAGGGCCTAGCGGCTACAATGAGCAGTTCTTC. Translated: CASSLLGPSGYNEQFF.